This TCR beta chain was captured by sequencing in a study of human T cells and chemical hapten exposure. Study at large: 2% DPC applied to an approximately 2 cm by approximately 2 cm arm area sensitized donors.

The table lists this clonotype with a few counts. The time point: pre-sensitization, week 0. Treatment defined: therapeutic diphenylcyclopropenone sensitization with weekly scalp DPC. MiXCR, run by TCRdb on the RACE reads, gives a single entry per CDR3 protein. Of roughly 260,000 distinct CDR3 sequences listed, more than 6.5% are singletons. The CDR3 sequence is 14 residues long. CDR1 and CDR2 from the germline V gene are MNHNS and SASEGT. Unmatched junction bases numbered 5, after V lost 5 bases and J lost 10 bases. The chain has TRBV6-1 and TRBJ1-6; 10 positions agree with TRBD1. Sample: whole blood, taken in connection with sensitization to the hapten diphenylcyclopropenone (DPC). The clonotype comes from a woman aged 40-49 years with alopecia areata. Some clones in this sample may be carry-over from other donors' samples. CDR3 coding DNA: TGTGCCAGCAGTTCCGACAGGGGGCTGTCACCCCTCCACTTT. Translated, it gives CASSSDRGLSPLHF.